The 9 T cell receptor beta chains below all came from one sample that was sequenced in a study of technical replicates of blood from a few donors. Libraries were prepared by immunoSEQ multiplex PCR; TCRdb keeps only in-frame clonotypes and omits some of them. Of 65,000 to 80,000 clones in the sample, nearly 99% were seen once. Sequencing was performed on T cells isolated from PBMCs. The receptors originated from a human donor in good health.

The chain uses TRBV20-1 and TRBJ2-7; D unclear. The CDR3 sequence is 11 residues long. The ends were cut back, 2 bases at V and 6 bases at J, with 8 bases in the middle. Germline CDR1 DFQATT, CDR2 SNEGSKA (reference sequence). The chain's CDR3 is CSARPQAEQYF. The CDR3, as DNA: TGCAGTGCTAGACCCCAGGCCGAGCAGTACTTC.

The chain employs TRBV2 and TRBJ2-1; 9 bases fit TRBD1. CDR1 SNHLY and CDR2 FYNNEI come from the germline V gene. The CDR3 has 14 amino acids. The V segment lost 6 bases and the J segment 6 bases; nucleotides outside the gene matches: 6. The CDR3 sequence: CASRKTGGANEQFF. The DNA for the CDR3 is TGTGCCAGCAGGAAGACAGGGGGGGCCAATGAGCAGTTCTTC.

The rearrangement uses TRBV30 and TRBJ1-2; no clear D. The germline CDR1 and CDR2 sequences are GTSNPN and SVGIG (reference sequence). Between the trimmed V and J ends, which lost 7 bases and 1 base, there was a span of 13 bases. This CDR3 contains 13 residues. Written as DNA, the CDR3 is TGTGCCTTGTACAGCAGAGATAACTATGGCTACACCTTC. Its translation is CALYSRDNYGYTF.

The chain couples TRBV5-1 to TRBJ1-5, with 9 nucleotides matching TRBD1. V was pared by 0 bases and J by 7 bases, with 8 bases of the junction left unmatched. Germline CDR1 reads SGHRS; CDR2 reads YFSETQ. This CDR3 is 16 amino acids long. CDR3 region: CASSLAGTGLGQPQHF. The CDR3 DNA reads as TGCGCCAGCAGCTTGGCCGGGACAGGGCTGGGGCAGCCCCAGCATTTT. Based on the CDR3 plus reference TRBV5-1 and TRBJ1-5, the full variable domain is KAGVTQTPRYLIKTRGQQVTLSCSPISGHRSVSWYQQTPGQGLQFLFEYFSETQRNKGNFPGRFSGRQFSNSRSEMNVSTLELGDSALYLCASSLAGTGLGQPQHFGDGTRLSIL.

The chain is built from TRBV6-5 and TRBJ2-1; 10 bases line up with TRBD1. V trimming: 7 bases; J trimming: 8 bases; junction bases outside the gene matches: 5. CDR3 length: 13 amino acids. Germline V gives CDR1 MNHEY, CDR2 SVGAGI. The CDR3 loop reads CASTRDRGYEQFF. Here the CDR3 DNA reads TGTGCCAGCACCCGGGACAGGGGATATGAGCAGTTCTTC.

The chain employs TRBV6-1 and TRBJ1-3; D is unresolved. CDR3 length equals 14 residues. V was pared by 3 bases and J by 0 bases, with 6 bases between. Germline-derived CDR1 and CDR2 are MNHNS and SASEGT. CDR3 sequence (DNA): TGTGCCAGCAGTGACGGGTTCTCTGGAAACACCATATATTTT. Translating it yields CASSDGFSGNTIYF.

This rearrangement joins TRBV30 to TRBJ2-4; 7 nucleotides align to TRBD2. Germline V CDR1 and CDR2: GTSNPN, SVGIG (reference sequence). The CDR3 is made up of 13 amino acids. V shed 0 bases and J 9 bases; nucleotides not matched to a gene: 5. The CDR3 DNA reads TGTGCCTGGAGTGTTTCTGGGGGGGGCATTCAGTACTTC. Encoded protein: CAWSVSGGGIQYF.

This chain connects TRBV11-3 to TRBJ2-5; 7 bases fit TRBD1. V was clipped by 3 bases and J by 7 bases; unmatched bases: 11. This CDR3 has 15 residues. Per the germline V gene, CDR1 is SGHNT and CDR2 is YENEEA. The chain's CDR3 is CASSLAGDSSGTQYF. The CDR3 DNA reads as TGTGCCAGCAGCTTGGCTGGGGACAGTTCAGGGACCCAGTACTTC.

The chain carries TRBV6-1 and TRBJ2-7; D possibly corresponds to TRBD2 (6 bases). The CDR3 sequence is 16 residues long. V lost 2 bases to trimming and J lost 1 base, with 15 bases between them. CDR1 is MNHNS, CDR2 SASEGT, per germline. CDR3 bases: TGTGCCAGCAGTGAATGGTTTAGCGGAAGTTCCTACGAGCAGTACTTC. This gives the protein CASSEWFSGSSYEQYF.